What follows is one T cell receptor (beta chain) and its context. A few counts support this clonotype. The clone's antigen remains unknown. No base-level quality is on record; no much larger clone is a single base apart. The data were obtained in a study of T-cell memory formation after mild COVID-19 (dated by TCRdb to about 2021). As for the study more broadly: TCR sequence clusters from the two donors were largely donor specific. In a couple of donors, T-cell clones that expanded and contracted after mild COVID-19 were followed by sequencing TCRalpha and TCRbeta repertoires longitudinally. Two young, previously healthy adult volunteers, one female and one male, were included in the cohort. General study outcomes and caveats: The detection of some responding clones in pre-infection memory suggests that pre-existing cross-reactive memory T cells joined the SARS-CoV-2 response. Clones contracting from day 15 to 85 had balanced CD4/CD8 phenotypes, while a second wave expanding from day 15 to 37 was biased towards CD4+. Contracting CD4+ clones were found mainly in CM and EM memory subsets, while CD8+ clones were enriched in EMRA. The second-wave clones that peaked on day 37 were not confirmed to be SARS-CoV-2 specific. The study covered only a couple of mild cases, and larger cohorts including severe cases with pre-infection samples were considered necessary.

Ficoll-Paque density gradient centrifugation was the method used to isolate PBMCs. Instrument used: Illumina NovaSeq 6000. Using 5'RACE with constant-segment primers, TCRalpha and TCRbeta cDNA libraries were constructed, with sample barcodes and unique molecular identifiers added in the process. Trizol reagent was used to extract RNA from every sample. Library amplification was performed in two PCR steps, and a second sample barcode and Illumina TruSeq adapters were introduced in the second step. Sequencing of libraries was performed on an Illumina NovaSeq with 2 x 150 bp paired-end reads. As for the original processing: Demultiplexing of reads and collapsing into UMI-guided consensus sequences were performed with migec v1.2.7. Using mixcr v2.1.11, the UMI consensuses were aligned to TRA and TRB V and J templates and assembled into clonotypes. Clonotypes were classified as expanded or contracted when called significant by both edgeR and NoisET, with noise models trained on biological replicates. For edgeR calls, the thresholds were a false discovery rate-adjusted p below 0.01 and a log2 fold-change of 1. PCA with hierarchical clustering of max-normalized trajectories of the 1000 most abundant clonotypes was used as exploratory dynamics analysis. Separately sequenced CD4+ and CD8+ repertoires were used to assign a CD4 or CD8 phenotype to each responding clone. TCRdb passed the public sequencing reads through fastp at Q25 and MiXCR, retaining productive beta sequences. Records with the same CDR3 protein are collapsed into one entry carrying the most frequent genes and DNA. In this record, the V and J calls reflect TCRdb's handling and not the investigators' own analysis. The sample has fewer than 650,000 distinct CDR3 sequences on record, around a sixth of them singletons. The biggest ten clones account for less than 10% of the sample.

The clonotype comes from an adult woman who had mild COVID-19 (a few samples of this study predate the infection). The sample titles of this study are shuffled in the database, so cell type and time point are left out; the donor was told from shared clones. The sequenced sample was PBMCs or a T cell subset sorted from them (not recorded which).

The sequenced DNA: TGTGCCAGCACCCCGGTGGAGGGGACCTACAATGAGCAGTTCTTC. It is translated as CASTPVEGTYNEQFF. The chain joins TRBV12-3 or TRBV12-4 to TRBJ2-1; the D region possibly corresponds to TRBD2 (6 bases align). From the cysteine through the phenylalanine, the CDR3 covers 15 amino acids. The CDR3 DNA has 45 bases and is translated from base 1. The junction shows trimming of 7 bases on V and 2 bases on J, plus 15 bases between the germline ends.